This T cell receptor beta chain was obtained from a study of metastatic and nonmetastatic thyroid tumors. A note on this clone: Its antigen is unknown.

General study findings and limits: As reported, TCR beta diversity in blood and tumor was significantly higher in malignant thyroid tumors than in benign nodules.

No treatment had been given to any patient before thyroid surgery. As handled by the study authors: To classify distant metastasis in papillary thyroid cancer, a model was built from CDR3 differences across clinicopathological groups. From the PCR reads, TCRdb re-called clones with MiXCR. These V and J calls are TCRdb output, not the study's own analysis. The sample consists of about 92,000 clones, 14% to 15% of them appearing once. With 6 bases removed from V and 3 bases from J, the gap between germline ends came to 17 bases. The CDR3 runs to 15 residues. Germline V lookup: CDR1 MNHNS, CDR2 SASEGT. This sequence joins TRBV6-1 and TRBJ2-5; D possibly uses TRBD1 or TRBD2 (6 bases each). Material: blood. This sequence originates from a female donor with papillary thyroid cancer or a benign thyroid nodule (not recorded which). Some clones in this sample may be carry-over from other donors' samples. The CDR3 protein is CASSPGEEGEETQYF. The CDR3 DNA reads TGTGCCAGCAGCCCGGGGGAAGAGGGGGAAGAGACCCAGTACTTC.